These T cell receptor beta chains were read from a single sample in a study of cytomegalovirus exposure and HLA in healthy donors. Here immunoSEQ multiplex PCR was the method, and the copy in TCRdb shows in-frame clones only, minus some. The sample holds roughly 99,000 clones; 65% to 85% are singletons and the top ten take about 2.3%. The sample consisted of PBMCs. Receptors were obtained from a man between 25 and 39 years old in good health and CMV-seronegative. Both conserved end residues are part of each CDR3. A D gene is named only where the DNA matches it firmly. The size field is filled for only some rows; it gives once, few, many or a size class.

J	D	V	size	DNA	CDR3
TRBJ1-2	TRBD1	TRBV6-1	few	TGTGCCAGCAGTTTGGGCAGGGGGACCTATGGCTACACCTTC	CASSLGRGTYGYTF
TRBJ1-2	.	TRBV14	.	TGTGCCAGCAGCCAAGATCCGGGGGGGATCGGTGGCTACACCTTC	CASSQDPGGIGGYTF
TRBJ2-2	.	TRBV5-1	.	TGCGCCACCCTAGTTGGCGGGGAGCTGTTTTTT	CATLVGGELFF
TRBJ2-7	.	TRBV6-6	.	TGTGCCAGCCAAAACCGGCAGGGGCTCACCTACGAGCAGTACTTC	CASQNRQGLTYEQYF
TRBJ1-1	.	TRBV29-1	.	TGCAGCGTGATAGGACTACTGAACACTGAAGCTTTCTTT	CSVIGLLNTEAFF
TRBJ2-1	TRBD2	TRBV6-5	few	TGTGCCAGCAGTTACTCAACTAGCGGAGACAATGAGCAGTTCTTC	CASSYSTSGDNEQFF
TRBJ1-5	TRBD1	TRBV28	once	TGTGCCAGCAGGACACAGGGGTCTAGCAATCAGCCCCAGCATTTT	CASRTQGSSNQPQHF
TRBJ1-2	TRBD1	TRBV29-1	.	TGCAGCGTCGAACAGGGGCCCGGGGTTTATGGCTACACCTTC	CSVEQGPGVYGYTF
TRBJ2-6	.	TRBV27	.	TGTGCCAGCAGTCCGGGGGCTGGGGCCAACGTCCTGACTTTC	CASSPGAGANVLTF
TRBJ2-6	.	TRBV11-2	.	TGTGCCAGCAGCCCCGGGTTACAAGGGGCGTTATCCGGGGCCAACGTCCTGACTTTC	CASSPGLQGALSGANVLTF
TRBJ1-5	.	TRBV4-2	.	TGTGCCAGCAGCCAAGATTTTGAGGGTTTCCAGCCCCAGCATTTT	CASSQDFEGFQPQHF
TRBJ2-2	.	TRBV4-2	.	TGTGCCAGCAGCCAAGTGGATACGCCGGGGACCGGGGAGCTGTTTTTT	CASSQVDTPGTGELFF
TRBJ1-1	TRBD1	TRBV5-4	.	TGTGCCAGCAGCCAAATCGACAGGGTGAACACTGAAGCTTTCTTT	CASSQIDRVNTEAFF
TRBJ2-7	.	TRBV4-1	.	TGCGCCAGCAGCCCCCAGTCAGGACAGAGCTACGAGCAGTACTTC	CASSPQSGQSYEQYF
TRBJ1-1	.	TRBV19	.	TGTGCCAGTAGAATCATGAACACTGAAGCTTTCTTT	CASRIMNTEAFF
TRBJ2-1	.	TRBV11-2	.	TGTGCCAGCAGCTTAGTCAGGGGCACCTACAATGAGCAGTTCTTC	CASSLVRGTYNEQFF
TRBJ2-3	TRBD2	TRBV6-4	.	TGTGCCAGCAGCACCGGGACTAGCGAAACAGATACGCAGTATTTT	CASSTGTSETDTQYF
TRBJ1-1	TRBD1	TRBV28	few	TGTGCCAGCAGTCCACCCTCAACAGGGGCGGCCACTGAAGCTTTCTTT	CASSPPSTGAATEAFF
TRBJ2-3	.	TRBV7-9	.	TGTGCCAGCAGCTCACCCGGGGGGCAGTTGGATACGCAGTATTTT	CASSSPGGQLDTQYF
TRBJ2-6	.	TRBV28	.	TGTGCCAGCAGCCCGCCAGGCTCTGGGGCCAACGTCCTGACTTTC	CASSPPGSGANVLTF
TRBJ2-1	.	TRBV29-1	.	TGCAGCGCTGTTGAGGGTACATACAATGAGCAGTTCTTC	CSAVEGTYNEQFF
TRBJ1-6	TRBD1	TRBV5-1	.	TGCGCCAGCAGCCCGGACAGGGGCTCTAGGATTAACAATTCACCCCTCCACTTT	CASSPDRGSRINNSPLHF
TRBJ2-7	TRBD2	TRBV6-4	.	TGTGCCAGCAGTTCCTCCGGGACTATCTCCTACGAGCAGTACTTC	CASSSSGTISYEQYF
TRBJ1-1	.	TRBV5-5	.	TGTGCCAGCAGCAGCGACAGATCCTACACCACTGAAGCTTTCTTT	CASSSDRSYTTEAFF
TRBJ1-5	.	TRBV7-9	few	TGTGCCAGCAGCAAAGACAGTTTTCCCCAGCCCCAGCATTTT	CASSKDSFPQPQHF
TRBJ2-6	TRBD1	TRBV7-6	.	TGTGCCAGCAGCCTGGGACAGGAATCTGCAGGGGCCAACGTCCTGACTTTC	CASSLGQESAGANVLTF
TRBJ2-1	TRBD2	TRBV7-9	.	TGTGCCAGCAGCGGGGGAGGTCCTAGCGGGCTTTACAATGAGCAGTTCTTC	CASSGGGPSGLYNEQFF
TRBJ1-1	.	TRBV14	once	TGTGCCAGCAGCGCCGGGGCGGGGACTGAAGCTTTCTTT	CASSAGAGTEAFF
TRBJ2-3	.	TRBV5-8	.	TGTGCCAGCAGCTTGGTCGGGGGAGATGCGCAGTATTTT	CASSLVGGDAQYF
TRBJ2-4	TRBD1	TRBV15	.	TGTGCCACCAGCATACCGGGACAGGGGAGAAACATTCAGTACTTC	CATSIPGQGRNIQYF
TRBJ2-3	TRBD2	TRBV25-1	.	TGTGCCAGCAGTCTCCAGGGGGTCGAGCGGGGGGTCACAGATACGCAGTATTTT	CASSLQGVERGVTDTQYF
TRBJ2-7	.	TRBV7-2	.	TGTGCCAGCAGCGCCTACTCCTACGAGCAGTACTTC	CASSAYSYEQYF
TRBJ1-2	.	TRBV19	few	TGTGCCAGTAGTATCGGGGGTATTGCTAACTATGGCTACACCTTC	CASSIGGIANYGYTF
TRBJ1-1	TRBD1	TRBV2	few	TGTGCCAGCAGCCTAGGGGGCACCCCGGGGATCGCTGAAGCTTTCTTT	CASSLGGTPGIAEAFF
TRBJ2-1	TRBD1	TRBV15	few	TGTGCCACCAGCAGAGGAGGCCTACAGGGGGGCCTCAATGAGCAGTTCTTC	CATSRGGLQGGLNEQFF
TRBJ2-5	TRBD2	TRBV9	.	TGTGCCAGCAGCGGGGGGACTAGCGGGGGAGAGACCCAGTACTTC	CASSGGTSGGETQYF
TRBJ2-1	TRBD2	TRBV5-6	.	TGTGCCAGCAGCATTAGGACTAGCGGGAGGGACAATGAGCAGTTCTTC	CASSIRTSGRDNEQFF
TRBJ2-7	TRBD1	TRBV6-5	.	TGTGCCAGCAGGTCTACAGGGGCTCAAGAGCAGTACTTC	CASRSTGAQEQYF
TRBJ2-7	.	TRBV7-2	once	TGTGCCAGCAGCTTAGTGGTACCGCCGGTCTCCTACGAGCAGTACTTC	CASSLVVPPVSYEQYF
TRBJ1-5	TRBD1	TRBV27	.	TGTGCCAGCAGTCCCCGGACAGGTTGGGAGCCCCAGCATTTT	CASSPRTGWEPQHF
TRBJ1-1	TRBD1	TRBV7-9	.	TGTGCCAGCAGCTATAGACAGGGGCGGAACACTGAAGCTTTCTTT	CASSYRQGRNTEAFF
TRBJ2-7	TRBD2	TRBV4-1	few	TGCGCCAGCAGCCAACAGATCACGGGAAGCGGGAGCTACGAGCAGTACTTC	CASSQQITGSGSYEQYF
TRBJ2-5	TRBD2	TRBV29-1	.	TGCAGCGTTGGGGGGGGTTGGGAGACCCAGTACTTC	CSVGGGWETQYF
TRBJ1-3	.	TRBV2	.	TGTGCCAGCAGACAGGGAAGGACTGGAAACACCATATATTTT	CASRQGRTGNTIYF
TRBJ1-1	.	TRBV5-4	.	TGTGCCAGCAGCGGGCGGTGGGGAGGTACTGAAGCTTTCTTT	CASSGRWGGTEAFF
TRBJ2-2	.	TRBV7-7	.	TGTGCTAGCAGTGAGGGGACTGGAGGGGAGCTGTTTTTT	CASSEGTGGELFF
TRBJ1-1	TRBD1	TRBV6-5	.	TGTGCCAGCACCCTGGACAGGGTGAACACTGAAGCTTTCTTT	CASTLDRVNTEAFF
TRBJ2-7	.	TRBV6-1	.	TGTGCCAGCAGCCGAACAGGGTTCCCTTACGAGCAGTACTTC	CASSRTGFPYEQYF
TRBJ1-3	.	TRBV6-1	.	TGTGCCAGCAGTGAATGGGGGGCTGGAAACACCATATATTTT	CASSEWGAGNTIYF
TRBJ1-5	.	TRBV2	.	TGTGCCAGCAGTGAAATCATGGGAGTACGGCCCCAGCATTTT	CASSEIMGVRPQHF
TRBJ2-7	TRBD1	TRBV23-1	.	TGCGCCAGCAGTCAACACCAGGGGGTAGGAACCTACGAGCAGTACTTC	CASSQHQGVGTYEQYF
TRBJ2-7	.	TRBV5-1	.	TGCGCCAGCAGCTTGGAACAGGGAAGGAGCGAGCAGTACTTC	CASSLEQGRSEQYF
TRBJ1-2	.	TRBV11-2	.	TGTGCCAGCAGCCCAGGGGCAGGGTACGGCTACACCTTC	CASSPGAGYGYTF
TRBJ1-5	.	TRBV6-5	.	TGTGCCAGCAGCCCAACAGGGTACCCCAATCAGCCCCAGCATTTT	CASSPTGYPNQPQHF
TRBJ1-5	.	TRBV30	.	TGTGCCTGGAGTGTAGGTATGGGAGGTCAGCCCCAGCATTTT	CAWSVGMGGQPQHF
TRBJ2-7	.	TRBV10-3	.	TGTGCCATCAGTGCCGACTCGACCTACGAGCAGTACTTC	CAISADSTYEQYF
TRBJ2-1	TRBD2	TRBV29-1	.	TGCAGCGGGTCTAGCGGGATACGCTCCTACAATGAGCAGTTCTTC	CSGSSGIRSYNEQFF
TRBJ2-3	TRBD1	TRBV6-6	.	TGTGCCAGCACCGCAATTCAGGGGGTCCTAGATACGCAGTATTTT	CASTAIQGVLDTQYF
TRBJ2-5	.	TRBV7-6	.	TGTGCCAGCAGCCTAACAGGGGGGGCCTCAAGGACCCAGTACTTC	CASSLTGGASRTQYF
TRBJ2-7	TRBD2	TRBV2	.	TGTGCCGTAGCGACTAGCGGATTCTACGAGCAGTACTTC	CAVATSGFYEQYF